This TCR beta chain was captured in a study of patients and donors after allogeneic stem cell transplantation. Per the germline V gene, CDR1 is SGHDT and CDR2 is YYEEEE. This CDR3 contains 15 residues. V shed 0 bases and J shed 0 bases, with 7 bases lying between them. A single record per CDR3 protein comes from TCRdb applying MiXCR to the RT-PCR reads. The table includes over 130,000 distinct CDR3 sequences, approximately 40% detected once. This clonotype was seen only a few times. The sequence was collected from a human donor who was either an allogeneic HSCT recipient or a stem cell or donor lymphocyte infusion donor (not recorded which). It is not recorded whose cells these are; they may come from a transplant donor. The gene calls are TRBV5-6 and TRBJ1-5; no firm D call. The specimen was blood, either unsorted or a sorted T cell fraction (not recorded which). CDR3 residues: CASSLVADSNQPQHF. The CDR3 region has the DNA TGTGCCAGCAGCTTGGTCGCGGATAGCAATCAGCCCCAGCATTTT.